Listed below are T cell receptor beta chains from one sample, sequenced in a study of T-cell memory formation after mild COVID-19. TCRdb analysed the 5' RACE reads with MiXCR anew, one entry per CDR3 protein. The table includes roughly 610,000 distinct CDR3 sequences, 17% detected once. The sample was PBMCs or a T cell subset sorted from them (not recorded which). These TCRs come from an adult woman who had mild COVID-19 (a few samples of this study predate the infection). Cell type and time point are not known. Each CDR3 is given with its conserved first and last residue. The order of the fields is V gene, clone size, J gene, D gene, CDR3 protein. D genes are given only for firm matches. Clone sizes are given selectively: once, few, many, or a class where the clone is expanded.

>TRBV25-1|few|TRBJ2-5|TRBD1
CASSDWTGGETQYF
>TRBV12-3/TRBV12-4|few|TRBJ2-7|TRBD2
CASSFSGRPYEQYF
>TRBV7-9|few|TRBJ2-7|-
CASSLLGLKFF
>TRBV9|-|TRBJ1-3|-
CASSVQRSGSGNTIYF
>TRBV7-9|few|TRBJ1-2|-
CASSRVGANYGYTF
>TRBV14|-|TRBJ2-6|-
CASSQDRAGANVLTF
>TRBV5-1|-|TRBJ2-7|TRBD2
CASSLVPSGDSYEQYF
>TRBV20-1|few|TRBJ2-7|-
CSAYSGLSYEQYF
>TRBV5-6|-|TRBJ2-6|-
CASSLRTSGANVLTF
>TRBV6-1|few|TRBJ1-2|TRBD1
CASSGGTGASGYTF
>TRBV6-2/TRBV6-3|once|TRBJ2-2|TRBD2
CASSYSSEDWRGGRSNTGELFF
>TRBV7-9|few|TRBJ1-4|-
CASSRDTGGTEKLFF
>TRBV9|few|TRBJ2-3|TRBD2
CASSVGLAGGEDTQYF
>TRBV9|-|TRBJ2-7|TRBD2
CASSEGMASGSLVYEQYF
>TRBV25-1|-|TRBJ1-1|-
CASSEWEVNTEAFF
>TRBV30|few|TRBJ1-1|-
CAWSPGTTANTEAFF
>TRBV29-1|-|TRBJ2-5|TRBD2
CSVYWAGGRETQYF
>TRBV27|few|TRBJ1-6|-
CASSRFTGDNSPLHF
>TRBV27|-|TRBJ2-3|-
CASSLVPYTDTQYF
>TRBV7-3|-|TRBJ2-7|-
CASSLLTAPPHEQYF
>TRBV7-2|few|TRBJ1-1|-
CASSLDTIDEAFF
>TRBV9|-|TRBJ1-2|-
CASSDQYYGYTF
>TRBV7-6|-|TRBJ2-7|TRBD1
CASSLAPGTGVSSYEQYF
>TRBV20-1|few|TRBJ2-1|TRBD2
CSARGREASGNEQFF
>TRBV6-5|few|TRBJ2-1|TRBD1
CASRLSGGTEQFF
>TRBV6-4|-|TRBJ1-5|-
CASSRTVGNQPQHF